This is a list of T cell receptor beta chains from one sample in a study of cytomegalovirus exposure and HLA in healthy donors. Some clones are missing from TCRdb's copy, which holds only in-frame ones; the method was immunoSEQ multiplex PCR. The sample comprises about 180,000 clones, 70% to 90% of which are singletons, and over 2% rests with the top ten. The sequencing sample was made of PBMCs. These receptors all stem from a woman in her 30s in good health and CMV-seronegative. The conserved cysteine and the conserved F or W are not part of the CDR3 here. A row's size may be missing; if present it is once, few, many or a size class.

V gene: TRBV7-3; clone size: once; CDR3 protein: ASSPRRTETRY
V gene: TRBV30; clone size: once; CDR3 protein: AWSVLNSNSPLH
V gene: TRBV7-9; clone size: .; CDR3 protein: ASSPGGYEQF
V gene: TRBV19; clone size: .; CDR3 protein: ASSITSEDYEQY
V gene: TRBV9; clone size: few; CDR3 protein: ASSVATPTGFSYNEQF
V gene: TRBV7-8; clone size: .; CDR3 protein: ASSSGTGGETQY
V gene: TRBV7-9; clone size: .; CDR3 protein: ASSLLAGVYNEQF
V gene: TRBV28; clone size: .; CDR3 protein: ASSWDTQETQY
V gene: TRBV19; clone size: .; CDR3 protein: ASSRQGSYGYT
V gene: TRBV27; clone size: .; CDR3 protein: ASSQRLAHYEQY
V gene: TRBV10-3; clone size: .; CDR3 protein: AISGAHGNTIY
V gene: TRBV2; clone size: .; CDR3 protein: ASSEFADTQY
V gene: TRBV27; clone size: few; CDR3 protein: ASSLRLAGVEQF
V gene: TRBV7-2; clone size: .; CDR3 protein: ASSLARAGGPGNEQF
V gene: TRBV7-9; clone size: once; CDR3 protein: ASSLVMTSGGQRADTQY
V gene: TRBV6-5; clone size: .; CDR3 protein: ASSFNRDRDQPQH
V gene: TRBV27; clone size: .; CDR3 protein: ASSLTGGADNEQF
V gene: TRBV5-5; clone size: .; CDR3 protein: ASSSKNALAGVPYNEQF
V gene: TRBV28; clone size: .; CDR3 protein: ATRQGENEQY
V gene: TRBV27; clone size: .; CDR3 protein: ASSLSQGNTEAF
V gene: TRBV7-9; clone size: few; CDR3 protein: SSSAGAGLVKNIQY
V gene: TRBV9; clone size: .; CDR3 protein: ASSEGNRGNSPLH
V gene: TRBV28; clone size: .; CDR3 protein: ASSLSGDQY
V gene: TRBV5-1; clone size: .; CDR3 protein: ASSLGAPGYT